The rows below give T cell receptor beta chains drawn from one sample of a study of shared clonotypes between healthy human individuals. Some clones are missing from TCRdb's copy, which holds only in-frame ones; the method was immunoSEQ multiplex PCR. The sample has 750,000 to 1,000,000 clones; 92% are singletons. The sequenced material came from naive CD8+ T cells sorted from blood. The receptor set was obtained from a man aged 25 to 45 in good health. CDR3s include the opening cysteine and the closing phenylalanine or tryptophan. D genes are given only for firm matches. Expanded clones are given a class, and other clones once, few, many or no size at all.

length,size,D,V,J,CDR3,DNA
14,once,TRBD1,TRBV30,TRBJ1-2,CAWSVTGTGDGYTF,TGTGCCTGGAGTGTAACCGGGACAGGGGACGGCTACACCTTC
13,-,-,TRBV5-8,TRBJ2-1,CASSLSAYNEQFF,TGTGCCAGCAGCTTGTCAGCATACAATGAGCAGTTCTTC
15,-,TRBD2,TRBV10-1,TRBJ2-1,CASSQTGGGYNEQFF,TGCGCCAGCAGTCAGACTGGGGGGGGATACAATGAGCAGTTCTTC
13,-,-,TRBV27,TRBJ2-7,CASSLGVRSEQYF,TGTGCCAGCAGTTTAGGGGTTCGGAGCGAGCAGTACTTC
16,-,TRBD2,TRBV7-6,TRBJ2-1,CASSLSRAGIDNEQFF,TGTGCCAGCAGCTTAAGTCGAGCGGGGATAGACAATGAGCAGTTCTTC
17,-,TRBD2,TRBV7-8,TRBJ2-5,CASSFAGGFRAGETQYF,TGTGCCAGCAGCTTTGCGGGAGGTTTTCGGGCAGGAGAGACCCAGTACTTC
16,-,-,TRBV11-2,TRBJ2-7,CASSQRERGFYHEQYF,TGTGCCAGCAGCCAACGGGAGCGCGGATTCTACCACGAGCAGTACTTC
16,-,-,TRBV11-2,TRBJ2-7,CASSNEVGAQTYEQYF,TGTGCCAGCAGCAATGAGGTCGGGGCGCAAACCTACGAGCAGTACTTC
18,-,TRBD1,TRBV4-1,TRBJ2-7,CASSQERPGQGATYEQYF,TGCGCCAGCAGCCAAGAACGACCCGGACAGGGAGCTACCTACGAGCAGTACTTC
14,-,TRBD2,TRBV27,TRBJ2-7,CASSLVGGPVEQYF,TGTGCCAGCAGTTTAGTGGGAGGGCCGGTCGAGCAGTACTTC
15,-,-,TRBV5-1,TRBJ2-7,CASSLEQGTRVEQYF,TGCGCCAGCAGCCTTGAACAGGGGACTCGGGTCGAGCAGTACTTC
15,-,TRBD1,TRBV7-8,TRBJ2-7,CASSFDRDSSYEQYF,TGTGCCAGCAGCTTCGACAGGGACAGCTCCTACGAGCAGTACTTC
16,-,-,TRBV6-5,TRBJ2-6,CASSYGGSVGANVLTF,TGTGCCAGCAGTTACGGGGGGTCAGTTGGGGCCAACGTCCTGACTTTC
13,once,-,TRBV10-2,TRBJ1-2,CASSEGGAYGYTF,TGCGCCAGCAGTGAGGGGGGGGCCTATGGCTACACCTTC
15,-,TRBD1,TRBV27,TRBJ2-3,CASREQGWGGDTQYF,TGTGCCAGCAGGGAACAGGGGTGGGGCGGAGATACGCAGTATTTT
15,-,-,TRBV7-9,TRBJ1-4,CASSSSRESNEKLFF,TGTGCCAGCAGCTCCAGCAGGGAGTCTAATGAAAAACTGTTTTTT
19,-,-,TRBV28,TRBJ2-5,CASKTLGRGGNTEEETQYF,TGTGCCAGCAAAACCCTGGGGAGAGGGGGAAATACGGAGGAGGAGACCCAGTACTTC
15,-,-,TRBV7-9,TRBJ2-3,CASSSLGGGTDTQYF,TGTGCCAGCAGCTCCTTGGGTGGGGGGACAGATACGCAGTATTTT
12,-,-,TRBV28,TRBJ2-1,CATVTGYNEQFF,TGTGCCACCGTGACAGGTTACAATGAGCAGTTCTTC
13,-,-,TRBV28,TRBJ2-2,CASSLQQTGELFF,TGTGCCAGCAGTCTACAGCAAACCGGGGAGCTGTTTTTT
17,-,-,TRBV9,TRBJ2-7,CASSVDPSAQSSYEQYF,TGTGCCAGCAGCGTAGATCCTAGCGCCCAGAGTAGCTACGAGCAGTACTTC
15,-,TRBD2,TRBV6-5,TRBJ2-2,CASSYGGRGRGELFF,TGTGCCAGCAGTTACGGGGGGAGGGGCCGCGGGGAGCTGTTTTTT
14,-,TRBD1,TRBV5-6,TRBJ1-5,CASSLQGARQPQHF,TGTGCCAGCAGCTTACAGGGGGCTCGGCAGCCCCAGCATTTT
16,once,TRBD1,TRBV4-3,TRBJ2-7,CASSQGPLGQGYEQYF,TGCGCCAGCAGCCAAGGCCCATTGGGACAGGGCTACGAGCAGTACTTC
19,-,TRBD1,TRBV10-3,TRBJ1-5,CAISDYGQGGDLSNQPQHF,TGTGCCATCAGTGACTACGGACAGGGGGGGGATCTTAGCAATCAGCCCCAGCATTTT
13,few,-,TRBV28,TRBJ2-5,CASSRVPPETQYF,TGTGCCAGCAGTCGGGTCCCCCCAGAGACCCAGTACTTC
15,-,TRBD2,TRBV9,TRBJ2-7,CASSVRGRAFDEQYF,TGTGCCAGCAGCGTTCGCGGGAGGGCCTTCGACGAGCAGTACTTC
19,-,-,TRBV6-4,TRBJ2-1,CASSVHNKRQPGSYNEQFF,TGTGCCAGCAGTGTCCACAATAAGCGACAGCCTGGCTCCTACAATGAGCAGTTCTTC
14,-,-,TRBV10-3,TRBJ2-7,CAIGGFVGSHEQYF,TGTGCCATCGGAGGGTTCGTGGGTTCCCACGAGCAGTACTTC
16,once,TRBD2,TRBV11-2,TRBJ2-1,CASSLVAGSSYNEQFF,TGTGCCAGCAGCTTAGTAGCGGGGAGCTCCTACAATGAGCAGTTCTTC
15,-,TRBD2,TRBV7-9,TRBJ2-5,CASSSLAGGPETQYF,TGTGCCAGCAGCTCACTAGCGGGAGGGCCTGAGACCCAGTACTTC
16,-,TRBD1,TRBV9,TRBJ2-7,CASSLYSGTGGYEQYF,TGTGCCAGCAGCTTATACTCCGGGACAGGGGGTTACGAGCAGTACTTC
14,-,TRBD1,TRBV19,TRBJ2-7,CASRPQGEVYEQYF,TGTGCCAGTAGGCCCCAGGGGGAAGTCTACGAGCAGTACTTC
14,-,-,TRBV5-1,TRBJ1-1,CASSSSGVYTEAFF,TGCGCCAGCAGCTCCAGCGGGGTTTACACTGAAGCTTTCTTT
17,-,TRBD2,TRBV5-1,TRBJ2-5,CASSLVVGGRGAETQYF,TGCGCCAGCAGCTTGGTTGTTGGCGGGAGGGGGGCAGAGACCCAGTACTTC
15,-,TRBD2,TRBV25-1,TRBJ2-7,CASSGRAGGVYEQYF,TGTGCCAGCAGTGGTAGGGCGGGAGGGGTTTACGAGCAGTACTTC
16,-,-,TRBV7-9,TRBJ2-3,CASSSGVMGHTDTQYF,TGTGCCAGCAGCTCCGGGGTTATGGGGCACACAGATACGCAGTATTTT
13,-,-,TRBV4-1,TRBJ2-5,CASSGDRQETQYF,TGCGCCAGCAGCGGGGACCGCCAAGAGACCCAGTACTTC
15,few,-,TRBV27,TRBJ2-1,CASSPYESSYNEQFF,TGTGCCAGCAGTCCCTACGAAAGCTCCTACAATGAGCAGTTCTTC
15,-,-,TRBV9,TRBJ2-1,CASSLGRGSYNEQFF,TGTGCCAGCAGCCTGGGGCGGGGCTCCTACAATGAGCAGTTCTTC
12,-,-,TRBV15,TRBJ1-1,CATSRAAHEAFF,TGTGCCACCAGCAGAGCCGCCCATGAAGCTTTCTTT
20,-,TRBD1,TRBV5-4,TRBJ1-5,CASSLVGLKGASISNQPQHF,TGTGCCAGCAGCTTGGTAGGGCTCAAGGGGGCATCAATTAGCAATCAGCCCCAGCATTTT
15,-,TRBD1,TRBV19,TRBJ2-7,CASTPGTGGFYEQYF,TGTGCCAGTACACCAGGGACAGGGGGTTTCTACGAGCAGTACTTC
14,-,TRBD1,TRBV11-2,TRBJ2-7,CASSSGTGLGEQYF,TGTGCCAGCAGCTCCGGGACAGGGTTGGGCGAGCAGTACTTC
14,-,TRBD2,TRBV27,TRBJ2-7,CASISGGFPYEQYF,TGTGCCAGCATTTCGGGAGGCTTCCCCTACGAGCAGTACTTC
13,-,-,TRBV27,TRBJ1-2,CASRYTRGYGYTF,TGTGCCAGCAGATACACCCGAGGCTATGGCTACACCTTC
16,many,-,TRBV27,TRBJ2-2,CASSIITHTGSGELFF,TGTGCCAGCAGCATTATTACCCATACAGGGTCCGGGGAGCTGTTTTTT
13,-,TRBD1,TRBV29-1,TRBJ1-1,CSGGQGPDTEAFF,TGCAGCGGCGGACAGGGGCCGGACACTGAAGCTTTCTTT
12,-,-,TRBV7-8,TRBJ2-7,CASRVDRYEQYF,TGTGCCAGCAGAGTCGACAGATACGAGCAGTACTTC